Each of the 17 T cell receptor beta chains below was sequenced from the same sample in a study of blood T cell repertoires in COVID-19. Sequencing used immunoSEQ multiplex PCR; TCRdb keeps in-frame clones, though not all of them. The top ten hold over 8.5% of the sample, which has about 150,000 clones, around three quarters seen once. The sequenced sample was peripheral blood. The receptors stem from a man aged 50-59 years with active or convalescent COVID-19.

This chain uses TRBV3-1 (or the pseudogene TRBV3-2) with TRBJ2-5; 13 positions match TRBD2. The CDR3 contains 16 residues. The V segment lost 1 base and the J segment 3 bases; nucleotides outside the gene matches: 2. CDR1 is LGHDT, CDR2 YNNKEL, per germline (reference sequence). The CDR3 sequence: CASSQVGLAGEETQYF. The DNA of the CDR3 is TGTGCCAGCAGCCAAGTTGGACTAGCGGGAGAAGAGACCCAGTACTTC.

The J gene is TRBJ1-1, the V gene TRBV7-9; no clear D gene. Germline CDR1 reads SEHNR; CDR2 reads FQNEAQ (reference sequence). This CDR3 spans 16 amino acids. V lost 6 bases to trimming and J lost 6 bases, with 23 bases between them. The CDR3: CASSIYSGPLSPEAFF. CDR3 sequence (DNA): TGTGCCAGCAGTATTTACAGCGGACCTTTATCTCCTGAAGCTTTCTTT.

The J gene is TRBJ2-1, the V gene TRBV4-1; D is ambiguous. The V gene's germline CDR1 is MGHRA and CDR2 YSYEKL. Trimming stripped 0 bases from V and 9 bases from J, with 15 bases between. The CDR3 runs 15 residues. This CDR3 reads CASSQDRLPLGEQFF. As DNA, the CDR3 is TGCGCCAGCAGCCAAGATAGGCTCCCTCTAGGTGAGCAGTTCTTC.

The chain recombines TRBV29-1 with TRBJ2-1, with 7 nucleotides matching TRBD1. CDR1 SQVTM and CDR2 ANQGSEA come from the germline V gene. V dropped 6 bases and J dropped 4; count of bases not matched to a gene: 6. The CDR3 is 13 amino acids. As DNA, the CDR3 is TGCAGCGTCCAGGACAGGACATACAATGAGCAGTTCTTC. Translated, it gives CSVQDRTYNEQFF.

Remarks on this clone: A far larger clone is a single base away, which makes a read error likely. The chain uses TRBV7-2 and TRBJ1-5; D is undetermined. V dropped 5 bases and J dropped 3 bases, with 5 bases sitting between them. Germline CDR1 reads SGHTA; CDR2 reads FQGNSA. There are 12 residues in the CDR3. The CDR3 spells CASSRDNQPQHF. The CDR3 region has the DNA TGTGCCAGCAGCCGGGACAATCAGCCCCAGCATTTT.

The chain couples TRBV18 to TRBJ2-7, with D tentatively TRBD2 (5 bases). CDR1 and CDR2 from the germline V gene are KGHSH and LQKENI. Trimming stripped 3 bases from V and 5 bases from J, with 11 bases between. The CDR3 is 13 amino acids. The CDR3 nucleotides are TGTGCCAGCTCACCCAACCCCGGGAACGAGCAGTACTTC. This encodes CASSPNPGNEQYF.

The V gene is TRBV5-5, the J gene TRBJ1-1; D remains ambiguous. Per germline, CDR1 SGHKS and CDR2 YYEKEE (reference sequence). V was shortened by 0 bases and J by 5 bases, with 11 bases between the two germline ends. The CDR3 has 14 amino acids. CDR3 nucleotide sequence: TGTGCCAGCAGCTTGGCGGGGTTTGGGACTGAAGCTTTCTTT. This gives the protein CASSLAGFGTEAFF.

The genes are TRBV19 and TRBJ2-7; 8 bases are shared with TRBD1. The germline V gene encodes CDR1 LNHDA and CDR2 SQIVND (reference sequence). The CDR3 contains 12 residues. Germline trimming cut 6 bases from V and 6 bases from J; bases unmatched to any gene: 4. CDR3 residues: CASRGQGPEQYF. The CDR3 DNA sequence: TGTGCCAGTAGAGGACAGGGACCCGAGCAGTACTTC.

The chain recombines TRBV6-5 with TRBJ1-1, with 9 nucleotides matching TRBD1. V lost 6 bases, J lost 10 bases, and 6 bases stayed unmatched. CDR1 and CDR2 (germline): MNHEY, SVGAGI. This CDR3 contains 12 residues. The CDR3 region is CASSSGTGRAFF. CDR3 DNA sequence: TGTGCCAGCAGCTCCGGGACAGGGAGAGCTTTCTTT.

The CDR3 sequence: CASSGGANTGELFF. The DNA for the CDR3 is TGCGCCAGCAGTGGGGGCGCGAACACCGGGGAGCTGTTTTTT. This sequence joins TRBV10-1 and TRBJ2-2; weak D call: TRBD1 (5 bases). Trimming shortened V by 4 bases and J by 0 bases, and 6 bases separated the two germline ends. Germline CDR1 reads WNHNN; CDR2 reads SYGVQD (reference sequence). The CDR3 spans 14 residues.

This clone was recorded once. The CDR3 here is CASSVASDFLGTPLHF. In DNA, the CDR3 is TGTGCCAGCAGCGTAGCATCGGACTTCCTGGGGACACCCCTCCACTTT. This chain joins TRBV9 and TRBJ1-6; D not resolved. Germline V gene lookup returns CDR1 SGDLS and CDR2 YYNGEE. The CDR3 length is 16 residues. Trimming left V 0 bases short and J 11 bases short, with 18 bases between. The whole variable domain, remainder taken from reference TRBV9 and TRBJ1-6, is DSGVTQTPKHLITATGQRVTLRCSPRSGDLSVYWYQQSLDQGLQFLIQYYNGEERAKGNILERFSAQQFPDLHSELNLSSLELGDSALYFCASSVASDFLGTPLHFGNGTRLTVT.

This clone has only a few counts. This sequence joins TRBV28 and TRBJ1-2; D not resolved. The CDR3 covers 11 residues. The V and J ends lost 5 bases and 7 bases respectively, with 8 bases between them. Germline V gene lookup returns CDR1 MDHEN and CDR2 SYDVKM. In DNA form, the CDR3 reads TGTGCCAGCAGTCCCGCGGCTGGCTACACCTTC. Translation gives CASSPAAGYTF.

The V call is TRBV6-6, the J call TRBJ2-5; tentatively, D is TRBD1 (6 bases). V was trimmed by 2 bases and J by 1 base, leaving 8 bases between them. CDR3 length equals 14 residues. CDR1 and CDR2 (germline): MNHNY, SVGAGI (reference sequence). DNA of the CDR3: TGTGCCAGCAGTTACGCAGGGGTCCAAGAGACCCAGTACTTC. Amino acids: CASSYAGVQETQYF.

The chain combines TRBV27 with TRBJ2-5; a possible D gene is TRBD2 (6 bases). Germline assignment: CDR1 MNHEY and CDR2 SMNVEV (reference sequence). Trimming left V 4 bases short and J 4 bases short, with 13 bases between. This CDR3 region has 14 residues. CDR3 sequence reads: CASSYGSRVETQYF. As DNA, the CDR3 is TGTGCCAGCAGTTACGGGAGTCGAGTAGAGACCCAGTACTTC.

This chain links TRBV19 with TRBJ1-3; no definite D call. The CDR3 length is 12 residues. Germline lookup yields CDR1 LNHDA and CDR2 SQIVND (reference sequence). DNA for the CDR3: TGTGCAGCGGCCGATTTCCTGAACACCATATATTTT. It translates to CAAADFLNTIYF.

As DNA, the CDR3 is TGTGCCAGTAGGGGGGGTAGCTCCTACAATGAGCAGTTCTTC. It specifies CASRGGSSYNEQFF. V gene TRBV19 combines with J gene TRBJ2-1; D perhaps matches TRBD2 (6 bases). Trimming cost V 6 bases and J 0 bases, with 9 bases left between them. The germline gives CDR1 LNHDA, CDR2 SQIVND (reference sequence). This CDR3 region has 14 residues.

V and J are TRBV3-1 (or the pseudogene TRBV3-2) and TRBJ2-2; D not resolved. The CDR3 totals 16 residues. Trimming pared 1 base from V and 4 bases from J, leaving 13 bases between. CDR1 and CDR2 from the germline V gene are LGHDT and YNNKEL (reference sequence). The CDR3 here is CASSQGLFGGTGELFF. CDR3 DNA: TGTGCCAGCAGCCAAGGCCTTTTCGGTGGCACCGGGGAGCTGTTTTTT.